A single sample is the source of the 3 T cell receptor beta chains below, sequenced in a study of regulatory T cells in long-lasting Graves disease. Described time point: persistent/refractory GD, antithyroid drugs over 5 years with positive TRAb. From RNA extracted from PBMCs, the TCR library was made. The TCR beta library used iRepertoire HTBI primers with Arm-PCR amplification of CDR3. In TCRdb, the multiplex PCR reads were re-called with MiXCR into one record per CDR3 protein. The sample contains a few hundred thousand distinct CDR3 sequences, more than 20% of which appear only once. Specimen: peripheral blood mononuclear cells (PBMCs), collected when the disease was refractory, from a patient treated with antithyroid drugs. Receptor source: a female donor with Graves disease.

The rearrangement uses TRBV11-2 and TRBJ1-5; 7 bases line up with TRBD1. J gave up 4 bases and V 5 bases, and 8 bases lay outside the gene matches. The CDR3 loop spans 15 amino acids. CDR1 and CDR2 (germline): SGHAT, FQNNGV. In DNA form, the CDR3 reads TGTGCCAGCAGCCTACAGGGGATGAGGAATCAGCCCCAGCATTTT. Its protein is CASSLQGMRNQPQHF.

The sample holds many counts of this clonotype. The V call is TRBV28, the J call TRBJ1-5; 7 nucleotides agree with TRBD1. Germline assignment: CDR1 MDHEN and CDR2 SYDVKM. The CDR3 length is 15 residues. V was pared by 2 bases and J by 7 bases, with 8 bases of the junction left unmatched. The CDR3 nucleotides read TGTGCCAGCAGTTTAGCAGGGGGAGAAACCCAGCCCCAGCATTTT. Its translation: CASSLAGGETQPQHF.

This clonotype has at least ten counts. The chain joins TRBV10-3 to TRBJ1-5; no definite D call. Germline V gene data show CDR1 as ENHRY and CDR2 as SYGVKD. V lost 10 bases and J lost 1, with 8 bases in between. The CDR3 extends over 12 amino acids. CDR3 coding DNA: TGTGCCACCGCCACCAGCAATCAGCCCCAGCATTTT. Residues: CATATSNQPQHF.